These T cell receptor beta chains were read from a single sample in a study of blood T cell repertoires in COVID-19. The assay was immunoSEQ multiplex PCR, and TCRdb's table has in-frame clones only and misses some. The table includes over 100,000 clones, around 88% detected once. The sample taken for sequencing was peripheral blood. These receptors all stem from a human donor with acute or convalescent COVID-19. The donor label of this sample is uncertain. Each CDR3 is given with its conserved first and last residue. Not every row has a clone size; where given, it reads once, few, many or a size class.

V gene	J gene	clone size	CDR3 protein
TRBV12-3/TRBV12-4	TRBJ1-6	.	CASRRIDNSPLHF
TRBV7-2	TRBJ1-6	.	CASSPGQSSNSPLHF
TRBV20-1	TRBJ2-1	once	CSASSGGAGYIGDNEQFF
TRBV6-5	TRBJ1-1	.	CASTLPTEAFF
TRBV6-5	TRBJ2-7	.	CASRPGTGLSEQYF
TRBV18	TRBJ2-1	.	CASSPPGGGAGEQFF
TRBV6-2/TRBV6-3	TRBJ2-7	.	CASSYPQGLYEQYF
TRBV30	TRBJ2-2	.	CAWSVTSGREVTSSGELFF
TRBV7-9	TRBJ1-3	.	CASSRDSASGNTIYF
TRBV2	TRBJ1-6	.	CASSPQTGSYNSPLHF
TRBV5-8	TRBJ2-5	.	CASSLGDRARETQYF
TRBV19	TRBJ1-1	.	CASSTPPLWNTEAFF
TRBV28	TRBJ1-1	.	CASSFFGKLSGEAFF
TRBV6-2/TRBV6-3	TRBJ2-7	.	CASSYDLRKQYF
TRBV27	TRBJ2-1	.	CASSSGTSGRWEQFF
TRBV5-4	TRBJ2-1	.	CASSLGTSGGADEQFF
TRBV4-1	TRBJ2-3	.	CASSQEKGLYGDTQYF
TRBV7-2	TRBJ2-1	few	CASQIAGLNNEQFF